A single sample gave rise to the 27 T cell receptor beta chains below, sequenced in a study of T cell responses to AZD1222 COVID-19 vaccine. Sequenced by immunoSEQ multiplex PCR; TCRdb stores in-frame clones only, minus some. The repertoire holds 150,000 to 250,000 clones, with approximately 93% as singletons. Sequences were derived from peripheral blood, sampled 28 days after the second AZD1222 dose. These receptors all come from an adult who received the AZD1222 COVID-19 vaccine.

The chain employs TRBV2 and TRBJ1-5; TRBD1 aligns across 11 bases. Trimming took 6 bases from V and 6 from J; bases not matched to a gene: 7. Per germline, CDR1 SNHLY and CDR2 FYNNEI. The CDR3 runs 15 residues. The CDR3 bases are TGTGCCAGCAGCAGTGGACAGGGGGCCCTTCAGCCCCAGCATTTT. As protein: CASSSGQGALQPQHF.

The rearrangement uses TRBV4-2 and TRBJ2-5; 9 positions match TRBD2. Looked up from germline, CDR1 is LGHNA and CDR2 is YNFKEQ. This CDR3 comprises 18 residues. The trim removed 0 bases at V and 4 bases at J, leaving 12 bases unmatched. In DNA form, the CDR3 reads TGTGCCAGCAGCCAAGATAGGGGGCGGGGGGGCAAATTAGAGACCCAGTACTTC. Protein: CASSQDRGRGGKLETQYF.

The CDR3 DNA sequence: TGTGCCAGCAGTCCCCTGAGCTCTGGGGCCAACGTCCTGACTTTC. Protein: CASSPLSSGANVLTF. The rearrangement uses TRBV6-2 or TRBV6-3 and TRBJ2-6, with D unresolved. With 5 bases removed from V and 0 bases from J, the gap between germline ends came to 8 bases. This CDR3 is built from 15 residues. Germline CDR1 is MNHEY and CDR2 is SVGEGT.

V usage is TRBV6-1 and J usage is TRBJ2-3; D gene ambiguous. The CDR3 contains 12 residues. V dropped 5 bases and J dropped 2 bases, with 5 bases sitting between them. CDR1 and CDR2 from the germline V gene are MNHNS and SASEGT. The CDR3 DNA is TGTGCCAGCAGTCCCAACACAGATACGCAGTATTTT. Its protein is CASSPNTDTQYF.

The rearrangement uses TRBV4-2 and TRBJ1-1; 8 bases align to TRBD1. The CDR3 runs to 15 residues. Germline CDR1 LGHNA, CDR2 YNFKEQ. Trimming at V came to 0 bases and at J to 7 bases, leaving 7 bases not matched to a gene. The CDR3 nucleotides read TGTGCCAGCAGCCAAGAAGGGACAGGCAATGATGAAGCTTTCTTT. Protein: CASSQEGTGNDEAFF.

CDR3 coding DNA: TGCGCCAGCAGCTTGGACAGGGGTAATTCACCCCTCCACTTT. It specifies CASSLDRGNSPLHF. V gene TRBV5-1 combines with J gene TRBJ1-6; TRBD1 matches at 7 bases. Germline CDR1 is SGHRS and CDR2 is YFSETQ. The CDR3 length is 14 residues. J was trimmed by 6 bases and V by 0 bases; bases with no gene match: 0. Full variable domain (remainder filled in from reference TRBV5-1 and TRBJ1-6): KAGVTQTPRYLIKTRGQQVTLSCSPISGHRSVSWYQQTPGQGLQFLFEYFSETQRNKGNFPGRFSGRQFSNSRSEMNVSTLELGDSALYLCASSLDRGNSPLHFGNGTRLTVT.

The chain recombines TRBV2 with TRBJ1-1, with a tentative D call TRBD1 (5 bases). This CDR3 is built from 14 residues. Germline assignment: CDR1 SNHLY and CDR2 FYNNEI. Between the trimmed V and J ends, which lost 1 base and 5 bases, there was a span of 11 bases. CDR3 nucleotide sequence: TGTGCCAGCAGTGAAGAGGGGCGATGGACTGAAGCTTTCTTT. It encodes CASSEEGRWTEAFF.

The CDR3 loop reads CASSLGGAGDQETQYF. In nucleotides, the CDR3 is TGTGCCAGCAGCTTGGGAGGGGCTGGGGACCAAGAGACCCAGTACTTC. J is TRBJ2-5 and V is TRBV7-7; TRBD2 aligns across 7 bases. Germline values: CDR1 SSHAT, CDR2 FNYEAQ (reference sequence). The CDR3 totals 16 residues. V was pared by 3 bases and J by 0 bases, with 7 bases of the junction left unmatched.

The chain combines TRBV9 with TRBJ1-2; perhaps TRBD1 as D (5 bases). Germline V gives CDR1 SGDLS, CDR2 YYNGEE. This CDR3 region has 15 residues. The V end lost 4 bases, the J end lost 4 bases, and 17 bases lay between the germline ends. The CDR3 here is CASSLYPGLSYGYTF. The CDR3 bases are TGTGCCAGCAGCCTATATCCGGGACTGAGCTATGGCTACACCTTC.

V usage is TRBV28 and J usage is TRBJ1-2; D perhaps matches TRBD1 (5 bases). Trimming took 3 bases from V and 4 from J, leaving 15 bases between them. The CDR3 totals 15 residues. Germline lookup yields CDR1 MDHEN and CDR2 SYDVKM. CDR3 DNA: TGTGCCAGCAGTTTGGTTGCTTCCAGGGCCTATGGCTACACCTTC. It translates to CASSLVASRAYGYTF.

The V gene is TRBV6-5, the J gene TRBJ1-4; D uncertain. Germline CDR1 MNHEY, CDR2 SVGAGI. The ends were cut back, 5 bases at V and 8 bases at J, with 9 bases in the middle. CDR3 size: 12 residues. The CDR3 reads CASSPIAEKLFF. In nucleotides, the CDR3 is TGTGCCAGCAGTCCCATAGCAGAAAAACTGTTTTTT.

V gene TRBV2 combines with J gene TRBJ2-5; TRBD2 aligns across 13 bases. This CDR3 comprises 17 residues. J gave up 1 base and V 4 bases, and 6 bases lay outside the gene matches. CDR1 is SNHLY and CDR2 is FYNNEI in the germline V gene. CDR3 nucleotides: TGTGCCAGCAGTGGCATGAGACTAGCGGGGGGCCAAGAGACCCAGTACTTC. This gives the protein CASSGMRLAGGQETQYF.

This sequence joins TRBV9 and TRBJ2-1; no clear D. The V end lost 7 bases, the J end lost 5 bases, and 4 bases lay between the germline ends. CDR1 is SGDLS, CDR2 YYNGEE, per germline. The CDR3 extends over 10 amino acids. CDR3 amino acids: CASGDNEQFF. The CDR3 DNA follows: TGTGCCAGCGGAGACAATGAGCAGTTCTTC. The entire variable domain, with the rest obtained from reference TRBV9 and TRBJ2-1, is as follows: DSGVTQTPKHLITATGQRVTLRCSPRSGDLSVYWYQQSLDQGLQFLIQYYNGEERAKGNILERFSAQQFPDLHSELNLSSLELGDSALYFCASGDNEQFFGPGTRLTVL.

The rearrangement joins TRBV6-5 to TRBJ2-5, with D possibly matching TRBD2 (6 bases). Trimming stripped 6 bases from V and 5 bases from J, with 16 bases between. Germline V gene lookup returns CDR1 MNHEY and CDR2 SVGAGI. This CDR3 is built from 14 residues. CDR3 sequence (DNA): TGTGCCAGCAGGAGACCTGCCGGAGGGGAGACCCAGTACTTC. Its protein is CASRRPAGGETQYF.

The chain joins TRBV30 to TRBJ1-1, with D uncertain. The germline V and J ends were trimmed by 5 bases and 1 base, with 14 bases remaining between them. Looked up from germline, CDR1 is GTSNPN and CDR2 is SVGIG (reference sequence). The CDR3 is 14 residues long. The CDR3 protein is CAWLERHRNTEAFF. Written as DNA, the CDR3 is TGTGCCTGGCTTGAAAGACACAGGAACACTGAAGCTTTCTTT.

The V and J genes are TRBV6-6 and TRBJ2-6, with 10 bases fitting TRBD1. This CDR3 contains 17 residues. Germline V gene data show CDR1 as MNHNY and CDR2 as SVGAGI (reference sequence). Trimming at V came to 5 bases and at J to 1 base, leaving 5 bases not matched to a gene. CDR3 coding DNA: TGTGCCAGCAGTCGGGACAGGGGATTGTCTGGGGCCAACGTCCTGACTTTC. Protein: CASSRDRGLSGANVLTF.

The chain is built from TRBV19 and TRBJ2-7, with 7 bases that match TRBD1. V trimming: 6 bases; J trimming: 5 bases; junction bases outside the gene matches: 10. The CDR3 is 14 residues long. Germline V gives CDR1 LNHDA, CDR2 SQIVND (reference sequence). DNA of the CDR3: TGTGCCAGTAGGGATGAGGGGGCCAAGGACGAGCAGTACTTC. Protein sequence: CASRDEGAKDEQYF.

This chain connects TRBV5-1 to TRBJ1-3; D might be TRBD1 (5 bases). The germline CDR1 and CDR2 sequences are SGHRS and YFSETQ. The CDR3 runs 15 residues. V lost 0 bases, J lost 4 bases, and 11 bases lay in between. CDR3 nucleotides: TGCGCCAGCAGCTTGGCTCAGGACATAGGAAACACCATATATTTT. This codes for CASSLAQDIGNTIYF.

This chain joins TRBV5-6 and TRBJ2-7; 7 bases map to TRBD1. V trimming: 0 bases; J trimming: 4 bases; junction bases outside the gene matches: 1. Germline CDR1 reads SGHDT; CDR2 reads YYEEEE. This CDR3 has 13 amino acids. The CDR3 is CASSLDRGYEQYF. CDR3 sequence (DNA): TGTGCCAGCAGCTTGGACAGGGGATACGAGCAGTACTTC.

V and J are TRBV7-2 and TRBJ1-2, with D possibly matching TRBD1 (5 bases). V was clipped by 5 bases and J by 8 bases, with 15 bases between them. The CDR3 sequence is 13 residues long. Per germline, CDR1 SGHTA and CDR2 FQGNSA. The CDR3, as DNA: TGTGCCAGCAGCCCGGACAATCGGTACGGCTACACCTTC. This translates into CASSPDNRYGYTF.

V usage is TRBV7-2 and J usage is TRBJ2-1, with 11 bases fitting TRBD2. This CDR3 spans 17 amino acids. After removal of 2 bases from V and 8 bases from J, the junction contained 11 bases not matched to a gene. Germline V gives CDR1 SGHTA, CDR2 FQGNSA. CDR3 DNA sequence: TGTGCCAGCAGCTTAAGGTCTAGCGGGGGGCGTCGGGATGAGCAGTTCTTC. Amino acids: CASSLRSSGGRRDEQFF.

This sequence joins TRBV7-9 and TRBJ1-4; possibly TRBD1 for D (5 bases). Looked up from germline, CDR1 is SEHNR and CDR2 is FQNEAQ (reference sequence). The CDR3 covers 14 residues. V lost 5 bases, J lost 7 bases, and 14 bases lay in between. The CDR3 DNA reads as TGTGCCAGCAGCCCGGGAGTTGGGGGTGAAAAACTGTTTTTT. It encodes CASSPGVGGEKLFF.

The rearrangement uses TRBV12-3 or TRBV12-4 and TRBJ2-4; TRBD1 might be the D (5 bases). This CDR3 spans 13 amino acids. Trimming pared 2 bases from V and 8 bases from J, leaving 10 bases between. CDR3 residues: CASSLWGPHIQYF. CDR3 nucleotides: TGTGCCAGCAGTTTATGGGGCCCCCACATTCAGTACTTC.

The J gene is TRBJ1-5, the V gene TRBV5-6; D ambiguous. The germline V gene has CDR1 SGHDT and CDR2 YYEEEE. The ends were cut back, 2 bases at V and 4 bases at J, with 7 bases in the middle. The CDR3 runs 13 residues. The CDR3 region is CASSLGQNQPQHF. CDR3 in DNA: TGTGCCAGCAGCTTAGGTCAAAATCAGCCCCAGCATTTT.

The V gene is TRBV19, the J gene TRBJ1-5; 10 positions match TRBD1. J was trimmed by 6 bases and V by 10 bases; bases with no gene match: 6. This CDR3 has 13 residues. CDR1 LNHDA and CDR2 SQIVND come from the germline V gene (reference sequence). CDR3 in amino acids: CATATGGGQPQHF. The CDR3, as DNA: TGTGCCACAGCGACAGGGGGCGGTCAGCCCCAGCATTTT.

This sequence joins TRBV6-5 and TRBJ1-1; D is undetermined. V lost 6 bases and J 11 bases, leaving 13 bases between the germline ends. The CDR3 is 11 amino acids. The germline gives CDR1 MNHEY, CDR2 SVGAGI. In DNA form, the CDR3 reads TGTGCCAGCAGGTCTGGACTGGGGGCTTTCTTT. It yields the protein CASRSGLGAFF.

The J gene is TRBJ2-3, the V gene TRBV5-1, with D perhaps being TRBD1 or TRBD2 (5 bases each). The CDR3 length is 13 residues. CDR1 and CDR2 from the germline V gene are SGHRS and YFSETQ. The V end lost 3 bases, the J end lost 0 bases, and 5 bases lay between the germline ends. The CDR3 loop is CASSWDSTDTQYF. For the CDR3, the DNA is TGCGCCAGCAGCTGGGACAGCACAGATACGCAGTATTTT.